These 3 T cell receptor beta chains came from one sample sequenced in a study of T cell repertoires in cytomegalovirus infection. Via MiXCR, TCRdb re-called the reads, giving one row per CDR3 protein. The sample has fewer than 950,000 distinct CDR3 sequences; about 33% are singletons. No antigen has been assigned to these receptors. The sequences come from cultured CD8+ T cells from PBMCs, collected from culture after CMV antigen stimulation. The receptor set was obtained from a human donor in good health (CMV status not recorded). Some clones in this sample may be carry-over from other donors' samples.

This clonotype was seen more than once but under ten times. The V call is TRBV28, the J call TRBJ2-1; D is unclear. The germline V and J ends were trimmed by 4 bases and 10 bases, with 5 bases remaining between them. The CDR3 is 10 amino acids. Germline CDR1 and CDR2: MDHEN and SYDVKM. The CDR3 loop is CASSYTEQFF. The CDR3 DNA reads TGTGCCAGCAGTTATACCGAGCAGTTCTTC.

For the CDR3, the DNA is TGTGCCAGCAGCCCATGGACAGTGGATAATGAAAAACTGTTTTTT. Translating gives CASSPWTVDNEKLFF. The chain recombines TRBV7-6 with TRBJ1-4; D perhaps matches TRBD1 (6 bases). Trimming removed 5 bases at V and 4 bases at J, with 14 bases between. Germline-derived CDR1 and CDR2 are SGHVS and FNYEAQ. The CDR3 length is 15 residues.

The chain couples TRBV4-1 to TRBJ2-3; the D is unclear. Germline V gene sequence: CDR1 MGHRA, CDR2 YSYEKL. The V gene lost 0 bases and the J gene lost 4 bases, with 8 bases spanning the gap. The CDR3 contains 14 residues. Here the CDR3 DNA reads TGCGCCAGCAGCCAAGAAATATCGGCAGATACGCAGTATTTT. Amino acids: CASSQEISADTQYF.